This TCR beta chain derives from a study of T cell responses to AZD1222 COVID-19 vaccine (dated by TCRdb to about 2021). Regarding the study in general: TCR sequencing was performed for 230 to 250 trial participants, of whom roughly 200 were given two doses of AZD1222 and approximately 25 were given two doses of MenACWY control vaccine. Trial participants were enrolled into age subgroups of 18-55, 56-69 and 70-plus years, which contained about 150, 28 and 57 TCR-sequenced participants, respectively.

Points on this clone: Its antigen target is currently unknown. There are no base qualities to consult, and no much larger clone falls within one base.

Reading the label with the study, this specimen's time point is: about 28 days (+/-7) after the second vaccine dose. AZD1222 recipients whose second dose came at about 4 weeks and those whose second dose came at about 12 weeks were combined into one group, since spike-specific TCR depth and breadth did not differ between the two schedules. The vaccinee samples were drawn from two UK trials, COV001 and COV002, one of which was a single-blind randomized controlled phase 2/3 trial testing AZD1222 (ChAdOx1 nCoV-19) in healthy adults. For TCRbeta chain sequencing, PBMC samples from trial participants were taken at day 0 and at day 28 after the second dose. Beyond this particular receptor, the publication reports: Most participants were white British and females outnumbered males, and the authors suggested that clonal diversity may have been underestimated. The whole spike protein was spanned by vaccine-associated CD4 TCRs, and dominant responses were seen in regions 160-218 and 743-854. After two AZD1222 doses, both the breadth and the depth of spike-specific TCRs were significantly higher than at day 0 and than in MenACWY recipients. Only five to seven AZD1222 recipients were SARS-CoV-2 seropositive at baseline, limiting conclusions about previously exposed vaccinees. In the small 56-69-year group, the increase in depth fell short of significance, most likely because of low power. Because no day 14 peak-response samples were available, the repertoires could be characterized only after the peak T cell response. Reportedly, almost half of the unique spike-specific TCRs recognized epitopes lying outside the regions that are mutated in the B.1.351 and B.1.1.7 variants.

Between the V and J ends, shortened by 5 bases and 7 bases respectively, the junction contains 15 bases. There are 14 amino acids in the CDR3, from cysteine to phenylalanine inclusive. The only DNA kept is the CDR3, 42 bases in frame from the first base. The germline V gene encodes CDR1 SNHLY and CDR2 FYNNEI. The CDR3 regions of human TCRbeta chains were analyzed by immunosequencing. On the study's bioinformatics: TCRs in the repertoires were compared against a reference library of SARS-CoV-2-specific TCRs that had been generated with the MIRA antigen-specificity platform. Breadth was defined as the fraction of unique TCRs that were SARS-CoV-2-associated. Depth was defined as the fraction of total T cells that were SARS-CoV-2-associated. Using the MIRA data, every spike-specific TCR was mapped to the spike region that the TCR reacted to and assigned to either a CD4 or a CD8 class. Log10-transformed breadth and depth values were compared by one-way ANOVA with Sidak's multiple comparisons tests. Sourced from immuneACCESS, this table was stored by TCRdb with only in-frame sequences that have V and J called. A share of the clones is absent; for the studies checked, an unresolved V gene accounts for under half, and the remainder has no known explanation. D and trimming were read from the DNA, whereas the V and J calls and clone size are those reported in that table. The sample yields 90,000 to 130,000 clones; 80% to 90% were counted once. The biggest ten clones account for over 12% of the sample.

The material was peripheral blood, obtained 28 days after the second AZD1222 dose. This receptor was obtained from an adult who received the AZD1222 COVID-19 vaccine. The rearranged chain carries TRBV2 and TRBJ2-1; TRBD2 could be the D gene, as 6 bases match. The nucleotide sequence is given as TGTGCCAGCAGTTCTCAAGGGGACTCAAATGAGCAGTTCTTC. Its protein is CASSSQGDSNEQFF. The reference TRBV2 and TRBJ2-1 proteins fill in what lies around the CDR3, so the full variable domain reads EPEVTQTPSHQVTQMGQEVILRCVPISNHLYFYWYRQILGQKVEFLVSFYNNEISEKSEIFDDQFSVERPDGSNFTLKIRSTKLEDSAMYFCASSSQGDSNEQFFGPGTRLTVL.